In this sample, the clone carrying this T cell receptor (beta chain) turned up a few times. The antigen remains undetermined. This sample is part of a study of blood T cells in healthy people across ages. Whole-study findings and limits: Getting older went along with TCR beta diversity per million T cells dropping roughly linearly.

Sample-barcoded 5' priming and a J-beta primer mix drove a second PCR of roughly 7 to 11 cycles. With 12 random nucleotides, a template-switch adaptor tagged each individual cDNA molecule. Via MiXCR, TCRdb re-called the 5' RACE reads, giving one row per CDR3 protein. The table shows 1,300,000 or so distinct CDR3 sequences, with 45% to 70% occurring only once. Caucasian individuals from Russia who were healthy and aged roughly 6 to 95 acted as donors. The TCR was taken from a man aged 18 to 29 in good health. The sequencing input was blood.

CDR3: CSVEMRAGTEAFF. CDR3 sequence (DNA): TGCAGCGTTGAGATGCGGGCTGGCACTGAAGCTTTCTTT. The chain recombines TRBV29-1 with TRBJ1-1; D remains ambiguous. V lost 3 bases, J lost 4 bases, and 12 bases lay in between. The CDR3 has 13 amino acids. The germline gives CDR1 SQVTM, CDR2 ANQGSEA. Full variable domain (outside the CDR3, taken from reference TRBV29-1 and TRBJ1-1): SAVISQKPSRDICQRGTSLTIQCQVDSQVTMMFWYRQQPGQSLTLIATANQGSEATYESGFVIDKFPISRPNLTFSTLTVSNMSPEDSSIYLCSVEMRAGTEAFFGQGTRLTVV.